What follows are 10 T cell receptor beta chains derived from one specimen sequenced in a study of T cells in Graves' hyperthyroidism and ophthalmopathy. TCR beta CDR3 region amplification was performed from RNA transcripts. HTBI primers were the set used in a first-round RT-PCR of the TCR CDR3. In TCRdb, the multiplex PCR reads were re-called with MiXCR into one record per CDR3 protein. The sample contains approximately 370,000 distinct CDR3 sequences, 17% of which appear only once. The source material was blood. Every receptor here comes from a young woman with Graves' hyperthyroidism that later progressed to Graves' ophthalmopathy.

V is TRBV6-5 and J is TRBJ1-1; TRBD1 might be the D (5 bases). The CDR3 is 16 amino acids. The V end lost 6 bases, the J end lost 3 bases, and 20 bases lay between the germline ends. Germline V gives CDR1 MNHEY, CDR2 SVGAGI. CDR3 protein: CASRYGSAQGYTEAFF. The CDR3 DNA is TGTGCCAGCAGGTATGGCTCCGCTCAGGGCTACACTGAAGCTTTCTTT.

This clonotype was recorded at least ten times. The chain links TRBV2 to TRBJ1-1, with no clear D. V was cut by 2 bases and J by 1 base, with 2 bases left in between. Germline V lookup: CDR1 SNHLY, CDR2 FYNNEI. This CDR3 comprises 12 residues. CDR3 sequence reads: CASSEQNTEAFF. The CDR3 DNA reads as TGTGCCAGCAGTGAACAGAACACTGAAGCTTTCTTT.

This clonotype has more than one count but fewer than ten. J is TRBJ1-1 and V is TRBV3-1; 11 bases align to TRBD1. The CDR3 contains 15 residues. J was trimmed by 6 bases and V by 0 bases; bases with no gene match: 3. Germline CDR1 is LGHDT and CDR2 is YNNKEL (reference sequence). This chain's CDR3 is CASSQEGTGGSEAFF. The CDR3 coding sequence is TGTGCCAGCAGCCAAGAAGGGACAGGGGGATCTGAAGCTTTCTTT. Full variable domain (rest looked up from reference TRBV3-1 and TRBJ1-1): DTAVSQTPKYLVTQMGNDKSIKCEQNLGHDTMYWYKQDSKKFLKIMFSYNNKELIINETVPNRFSPKSPDKAHLNLHINSLELGDSAVYFCASSQEGTGGSEAFFGQGTRLTVV.

The chain couples TRBV5-1 to TRBJ2-3; D could derive from TRBD1 or TRBD2 (6 bases each). Trimming took off 4 bases at V and 1 base at J, with 19 bases between the two ends. The CDR3 has 17 residues. Germline assignment: CDR1 SGHRS and CDR2 YFSETQ. CDR3 loop: CASSHTPGAQGTDTQYF. In nucleotides, the CDR3 is TGCGCCAGCAGCCACACCCCGGGGGCGCAGGGCACAGATACGCAGTATTTT.

The chain recombines TRBV11-2 with TRBJ1-2; D remains unclear. Trimming took 6 bases from V and 3 from J, leaving 17 bases between them. Germline-derived CDR1 and CDR2 are SGHAT and FQNNGV. This CDR3 spans 15 amino acids. In nucleotides, the CDR3 is TGTGCCAGCAGAAAGCATGGTGTCGCCTACTATGGCTACACCTTC. This sequence encodes CASRKHGVAYYGYTF.

Worth noting for this clonotype: Being one base from a much bigger clone, this may be a read error. Since the CDR3 does not end with the conserved phenylalanine or tryptophan, this likely comes from a read error. The J gene is TRBJ2-7, the V gene TRBV5-1; no clear D gene. CDR1 and CDR2 from the germline V gene are SGHRS and YFSETQ. Trimming took 2 bases from V and 5 from J, leaving 17 bases between them. This CDR3 spans 15 amino acids. Written as DNA, the CDR3 is TGCGCCAGCAGCTTCACAACCGGCAGAATCCACGAGCAGTACCTC. It specifies CASSFTTGRIHEQYL.

To note about this clonotype: Possible read error: a much larger clone is one base away. The chain recombines TRBV6-1 with TRBJ1-4; the D gene is possibly TRBD1 (6 bases). The CDR3 is 13 residues long. CDR1 is MNHNS, CDR2 SASEGT, per germline. For the CDR3, the DNA is TGTGGCAGTGCAGGGGAGTCGCAGGAAAAACTGTTTTTT. Translating gives CGSAGESQEKLFF.

This clonotype was seen many times. CDR3 protein: CASSVGGGGNQPQHF. The CDR3 coding sequence is TGTGCCAGCAGTGTGGGCGGGGGGGGCAATCAGCCCCAGCATTTT. The chain recombines TRBV25-1 with TRBJ1-5; perhaps TRBD1 as D (5 bases). Germline CDR1 reads MGHDK; CDR2 reads SYGVNS. CDR3 size: 15 residues. V lost 4 bases and J lost 2, with 12 bases in between.

This sequence joins TRBV15 and TRBJ2-2; D uncertain. This CDR3 has 17 amino acids. From germline, CDR1 is LNHNV and CDR2 YYDKDF (reference sequence). Trimming took 0 bases from V and 4 from J, leaving 15 bases between them. The CDR3 is CATSRDITALGTGELFF. CDR3 DNA sequence: TGTGCCACCAGCAGAGATATCACGGCCTTGGGCACCGGGGAGCTGTTTTTT.

The table lists this clonotype with a few counts. This chain connects TRBV12-3 or TRBV12-4 to TRBJ2-1; 7 nucleotides line up with TRBD1. This CDR3 contains 15 residues. The V segment lost 6 bases and the J segment 8 bases; nucleotides outside the gene matches: 13. DNA of the CDR3: TGTGCCAGCAGCCTTGACAGGGCAACGCTCGATGAGCAGTTCTTC. Translation: CASSLDRATLDEQFF.